The 30 T cell receptor beta chains below come from one sample, sequenced in a study of T cell responses to AZD1222 COVID-19 vaccine. Method: immunoSEQ multiplex PCR; TCRdb's copy keeps in-frame clones and lacks some. In the table there are about 94,000 clones, more than 70% of which are singletons. The sequences come from peripheral blood, collected on day 0 of AZD1222 vaccination. Source of these receptors: an adult in good health.

The gene calls are TRBV5-1 and TRBJ2-1; 11 nucleotides align to TRBD1. The CDR3 runs 17 residues. Germline assignment: CDR1 SGHRS and CDR2 YFSETQ. V was pared by 3 bases and J by 8 bases, with 13 bases of the junction left unmatched. CDR3 sequence reads: CASSSLTGTGGVDEQFF. The CDR3, as DNA: TGCGCCAGCAGCTCATTAACCGGGACAGGGGGGGTCGATGAGCAGTTCTTC.

The gene calls are TRBV10-3 and TRBJ1-1, with D maybe TRBD1 (5 bases). Germline CDR1 reads ENHRY; CDR2 reads SYGVKD. The germline V and J ends were trimmed by 3 bases and 1 base, with 9 bases remaining between them. The CDR3 spans 14 residues. DNA of the CDR3: TGTGCCATCAGTGACAGGGTCCCGAACACTGAAGCTTTCTTT. Protein product: CAISDRVPNTEAFF.

The chain has TRBV4-2 and TRBJ1-5; D gene ambiguous. CDR1 is LGHNA and CDR2 is YNFKEQ in the germline V gene. CDR3 size: 14 residues. V was shortened by 4 bases and J by 2 bases, with 9 bases between the two germline ends. The CDR3 DNA follows: TGTGCCAGCAGCCCTTCGGAGGGCAATCAGCCCCAGCATTTT. Translated, it gives CASSPSEGNQPQHF.

The chain joins TRBV5-1 to TRBJ1-4; tentatively, D is TRBD1 (5 bases). The ends were cut back, 4 bases at V and 0 bases at J, with 10 bases in the middle. CDR3 size: 15 residues. Germline CDR1 reads SGHRS; CDR2 reads YFSETQ. CDR3 coding DNA: TGCGCCAGCAGCGTTGACAGAGCAACTAATGAAAAACTGTTTTTT. Translating gives CASSVDRATNEKLFF.

This sequence joins TRBV29-1 and TRBJ2-1; 10 nucleotides line up with TRBD2. Trimming took 0 bases from V and 9 from J; bases not matched to a gene: 8. The CDR3 loop spans 15 amino acids. CDR1 SQVTM and CDR2 ANQGSEA come from the germline V gene. CDR3 loop: CSVEDRAGGPSEQFF. The CDR3 bases are TGCAGCGTTGAAGATCGAGCGGGGGGGCCAAGTGAGCAGTTCTTC.

The rearrangement uses TRBV7-2 and TRBJ2-4, with D hard to call. Germline V gives CDR1 SGHTA, CDR2 FQGNSA. The V gene lost 5 bases and the J gene lost 13 bases, with 15 bases spanning the gap. The CDR3 loop spans 12 amino acids. CDR3 in DNA: TGTGCCAGCAGCATTACAGAGAAGGACCAGTACTTC. This sequence encodes CASSITEKDQYF.

This clone was seen a handful of times. The chain couples TRBV6-5 to TRBJ2-2, with 8 nucleotides matching TRBD1. The CDR3 is made up of 14 amino acids. The ends lost 9 bases at V and 4 bases at J; junction bases unmatched: 7. Germline V gene data show CDR1 as MNHEY and CDR2 as SVGAGI. CDR3 DNA sequence: TGTGCCAGTACGGGACAGGTCTTCACCGGGGAGCTGTTTTTT. Translated: CASTGQVFTGELFF.

CDR3 in amino acids: CASSLGSGVAFF. CDR3 in DNA: TGTGCCAGCAGCCTTGGGTCTGGTGTAGCTTTCTTT. V usage is TRBV12-3 or TRBV12-4 and J usage is TRBJ1-1; D remains ambiguous. The CDR3 length is 12 residues. The V end was cut by 6 bases, the J end by 10 bases, with 15 bases between.

V gene TRBV11-2 combines with J gene TRBJ1-5; D call uncertain. CDR1 is SGHAT, CDR2 FQNNGV, per germline. Trimming removed 2 bases at V and 5 bases at J, with 7 bases between. This CDR3 has 13 residues. Here the CDR3 DNA reads TGTGCCAGCAGCTTATTTTCCGATCAGCCCCAGCATTTT. Translation: CASSLFSDQPQHF.

The CDR3 spells CASSYVGITDTQYF. CDR3 in DNA: TGCGCCAGCAGCTACGTGGGAATCACAGATACGCAGTATTTT. The gene calls are TRBV5-1 and TRBJ2-3; D remains unclear. This CDR3 is 14 amino acids long. The V end was cut by 3 bases, the J end by 2 bases, with 10 bases between. Germline V gene sequence: CDR1 SGHRS, CDR2 YFSETQ. The entire variable domain, with the rest obtained from reference TRBV5-1 and TRBJ2-3, is as follows: KAGVTQTPRYLIKTRGQQVTLSCSPISGHRSVSWYQQTPGQGLQFLFEYFSETQRNKGNFPGRFSGRQFSNSRSEMNVSTLELGDSALYLCASSYVGITDTQYFGPGTRLTVL.

This clone was observed a single time. The chain couples TRBV7-9 to TRBJ1-3; no definite D call. Per the germline V gene, CDR1 is SEHNR and CDR2 is FQNEAQ (reference sequence). This CDR3 is built from 15 residues. Trimming removed 5 bases at V and 4 bases at J, with 15 bases between. CDR3 in DNA: TGTGCCAGCAGCGTCGACGGGATGGGAGGAAACACCATATATTTT. This gives the protein CASSVDGMGGNTIYF.

The chain links TRBV6-5 to TRBJ2-1; D gene uncertain. There are 14 residues in the CDR3. Germline values: CDR1 MNHEY, CDR2 SVGAGI. Trimming took 6 bases from V and 8 from J, leaving 17 bases between them. CDR3 in amino acids: CASRNLLSVDEQFF. In nucleotides, the CDR3 is TGTGCCAGCAGGAACCTTCTCAGTGTTGATGAGCAGTTCTTC.

The chain combines TRBV2 with TRBJ2-1, with 10 bases that match TRBD2. The CDR3 loop spans 15 amino acids. The ends lost 6 bases at V and 8 bases at J; junction bases unmatched: 10. The germline CDR1 and CDR2 sequences are SNHLY and FYNNEI. The CDR3 nucleotides read TGTGCCAGCAGGGTAACTAGCGGGGACGGGTATGAGCAGTTCTTC. Protein sequence: CASRVTSGDGYEQFF.

V is TRBV7-2 and J is TRBJ2-1; TRBD2 agrees at 8 bases. The CDR3 runs to 16 residues. Germline-derived CDR1 and CDR2 are SGHTA and FQGNSA. V gave up 5 bases and J gave up 4 bases; unmatched junction bases: 10. The CDR3 spells CASSLRVAGGYNEQFF. CDR3 nucleotide sequence: TGTGCCAGCAGCCTAAGGGTGGCGGGGGGTTACAATGAGCAGTTCTTC.

In DNA, the CDR3 is TGTGCCAGCAGACCTGACGGAACCTACGAGCAGTACTTC. It translates to CASRPDGTYEQYF. The V and J genes are TRBV5-6 and TRBJ2-7, with D unresolved. V gave up 5 bases and J gave up 2 bases, with 11 bases separating them. This CDR3 is built from 13 residues. Per the germline V gene, CDR1 is SGHDT and CDR2 is YYEEEE.

V usage is TRBV12-3 or TRBV12-4 and J usage is TRBJ2-7; tentative D call: TRBD2 (6 bases). Deletions cut 6 bases from V and 4 bases from J, with 13 bases between. This CDR3 has 13 amino acids. DNA for the CDR3: TGTGCCAGCAGGGATGGGACTGGGTACGAGCAGTACTTC. Translation gives CASRDGTGYEQYF.

V is TRBV12-3 or TRBV12-4 and J is TRBJ2-2; no reliable D call. The CDR3 has 13 amino acids. Trimming stripped 5 bases from V and 6 bases from J, with 10 bases between. The DNA for the CDR3 is TGTGCCAGCAGTCGGCTGGGTCCCGGGGAGCTGTTTTTT. It translates to CASSRLGPGELFF.

This clone has just one count. The CDR3 region is CASEGQHRPWLFF. In DNA form, the CDR3 reads TGTGCCAGCGAGGGACAGCACCGACCGTGGCTGTTTTTT. This chain links TRBV25-1 with TRBJ1-4, with 7 bases matching TRBD1. The germline CDR1 and CDR2 sequences are MGHDK and SYGVNS. J gave up 14 bases and V 8 bases, and 14 bases lay outside the gene matches. The CDR3 runs to 13 residues.

This clone was counted ten times or more. The rearrangement joins TRBV7-9 to TRBJ1-1, with D hard to call. Germline CDR1 is SEHNR and CDR2 is FQNEAQ (reference sequence). The CDR3 covers 14 residues. The V and J ends lost 4 bases and 3 bases respectively, with 12 bases between them. The chain's CDR3 is CASSSKGSDTEAFF. The CDR3 DNA sequence: TGTGCCAGCAGCTCTAAAGGTTCGGACACTGAAGCTTTCTTT.

This clone came up once. This chain uses TRBV27 with TRBJ1-6; D unresolved. Between the trimmed V and J ends, which lost 3 bases and 8 bases, there was a span of 11 bases. CDR1 and CDR2 (germline): MNHEY, SMNVEV (reference sequence). CDR3 length: 14 amino acids. This CDR3 reads CASSFKTVYSPLHF. Written as DNA, the CDR3 is TGTGCCAGCAGTTTTAAGACCGTGTATTCACCCCTCCACTTT.

The rearrangement links TRBV5-1 to TRBJ1-1; D ambiguous. CDR3 length: 15 residues. Germline V CDR1 and CDR2: SGHRS, YFSETQ. Trimming left V 0 bases short and J 3 bases short, with 12 bases between. CDR3 in DNA: TGCGCCAGCAGCTTGGCCCTGGGAGGGTACACTGAAGCTTTCTTT. This sequence encodes CASSLALGGYTEAFF.

This chain connects TRBV6-5 to TRBJ1-6; D possibly corresponds to TRBD1 (5 bases). V lost 7 bases to trimming and J lost 7 bases, with 8 bases between them. The CDR3 extends over 12 amino acids. Germline-derived CDR1 and CDR2 are MNHEY and SVGAGI. Here the CDR3 DNA reads TGTGCCAGCAATCGACAGAATTCACCCCTCCACTTT. Translation: CASNRQNSPLHF.

The V and J genes are TRBV30 and TRBJ1-2; no firm D call. This CDR3 region has 15 residues. V was trimmed by 5 bases and J by 2 bases, leaving 18 bases between them. CDR1 is GTSNPN, CDR2 SVGIG, per germline (reference sequence). For the CDR3, the DNA is TGTGCCTGGGGCCTTGAGGTCGCACGAAACTATGGCTACACCTTC. Translated, it gives CAWGLEVARNYGYTF.

The chain links TRBV19 to TRBJ2-5; D might be TRBD2 (5 bases). V lost 3 bases and J 4 bases, leaving 12 bases between the germline ends. The CDR3 is 14 amino acids. Germline CDR1 reads LNHDA; CDR2 reads SQIVND (reference sequence). DNA for the CDR3: TGTGCCAGTAGTATCCGGGAATCCGTAGAGACCCAGTACTTC. Its translation is CASSIRESVETQYF.

The rearrangement uses TRBV6-5 and TRBJ2-5, with 11 bases fitting TRBD2. Germline CDR1 MNHEY, CDR2 SVGAGI. This CDR3 comprises 13 residues. Trimming removed 6 bases from V and 5 bases from J; junction bases left unmatched: 2. The CDR3 coding sequence is TGTGCCAGCAGGGCTAGCGGGGGGGAGACCCAGTACTTC. The encoded protein is CASRASGGETQYF.

The rearrangement uses TRBV30 and TRBJ1-6; D ambiguous. V was cut by 0 bases and J by 9 bases, with 12 bases left in between. This CDR3 is built from 14 residues. Per the germline V gene, CDR1 is GTSNPN and CDR2 is SVGIG (reference sequence). The CDR3 bases are TGTGCCTGGAGTGTACAGCCGTTGGGTTCACCCCTCCACTTT. Protein: CAWSVQPLGSPLHF.

The chain employs TRBV5-6 and TRBJ1-1, with 7 bases fitting TRBD1. The trim removed 4 bases at V and 6 bases at J, leaving 3 bases unmatched. The CDR3 has 12 residues. Germline CDR1 SGHDT, CDR2 YYEEEE. The CDR3 here is CASSPGQAEAFF. The CDR3 nucleotides are TGTGCCAGCAGCCCTGGACAGGCTGAAGCTTTCTTT.

The J gene is TRBJ1-1, the V gene TRBV2; maybe TRBD1 (5 bases). Trimming removed 7 bases from V and 7 bases from J, with 16 bases in between. Looked up from germline, CDR1 is SNHLY and CDR2 is FYNNEI. The CDR3 extends over 13 amino acids. CDR3 region: CASNRIPWGEAFF. The CDR3, as DNA: TGTGCCAGCAACAGGATCCCCTGGGGTGAAGCTTTCTTT.

V and J are TRBV2 and TRBJ1-4, with 7 bases fitting TRBD1. The V gene end was trimmed by 5 bases and the J gene end by 2 bases; junction bases not matched to a gene: 11. The CDR3 length is 17 residues. The germline CDR1 and CDR2 sequences are SNHLY and FYNNEI. The CDR3 bases are TGTGCCAGCAGTACCCACAGGGGTGGATCGACTAATGAAAAACTGTTTTTT. As protein: CASSTHRGGSTNEKLFF. Combining the CDR3 with reference TRBV2 and TRBJ1-4 gives the whole variable domain EPEVTQTPSHQVTQMGQEVILRCVPISNHLYFYWYRQILGQKVEFLVSFYNNEISEKSEIFDDQFSVERPDGSNFTLKIRSTKLEDSAMYFCASSTHRGGSTNEKLFFGSGTQLSVL.

The V call is TRBV7-9, the J call TRBJ2-2; D gene unclear. This CDR3 spans 13 amino acids. CDR1 and CDR2 from the germline V gene are SEHNR and FQNEAQ (reference sequence). Trimming stripped 5 bases from V and 8 bases from J, with 12 bases between. CDR3 region: CASSPLVQGELFF. The CDR3 region has the DNA TGTGCCAGCAGCCCTTTGGTTCAGGGGGAGCTGTTTTTT. Full variable domain (rest looked up from reference TRBV7-9 and TRBJ2-2): DTGVSQNPRHKITKRGQNVTFRCDPISEHNRLYWYRQTLGQGPEFLTYFQNEAQLEKSRLLSDRFSAERPKGSFSTLEIQRTEQGDSAMYLCASSPLVQGELFFGEGSRLTVL.